One sample yielded the 32 T cell receptor beta chains listed below, sequenced in a study of post-analysis software for immune sequencing data. Notes on the study in general: Higher frequency in patients than in controls was seen for five TRBV segments, with TRBV5-6, TRBV5-1 and TRBV20-1 among them.

No cognate antigen is known for these TCRs. Prepared TCR beta cDNA libraries contained unique molecular identifiers. MiXCR, applied by TCRdb to the PCR reads, yields one record per CDR3 protein. The data hold 820,000 or so distinct CDR3 sequences, with under 70% observed a single time. Sequences were obtained from blood. All receptors derive from a girl aged 5-17 years with multiple sclerosis.

The chain combines TRBV12-3 or TRBV12-4 with TRBJ2-6; D is possibly TRBD1 or TRBD2 (5 bases each). The CDR3 is 16 amino acids. Trimming shortened V by 3 bases and J by 0 bases, and 9 bases separated the two germline ends. CDR3 sequence: CASSFPRGSGANVLTF. CDR3 sequence (DNA): TGTGCCAGCAGTTTCCCGAGGGGCTCTGGGGCCAACGTCCTGACTTTC.

The chain recombines TRBV20-1 with TRBJ2-3, with 13 bases fitting TRBD2. The CDR3 spans 15 residues. Trimming cost V 4 bases and J 4 bases; bases outside gene matches: 5. Per germline, CDR1 DFQATT and CDR2 SNEGSKA (reference sequence). CDR3 loop: CSAIGLAGAPDTQYF. The CDR3 nucleotides are TGCAGTGCTATAGGACTAGCGGGGGCCCCAGATACGCAGTATTTT.

V usage is TRBV20-1 and J usage is TRBJ2-5, with 7 bases identical to TRBD1. Per germline, CDR1 DFQATT and CDR2 SNEGSKA (reference sequence). V dropped 5 bases and J dropped 1; count of bases not matched to a gene: 13. The CDR3 covers 16 residues. CDR3 coding DNA: TGCAGTGCTCCTAGGTCCTTCTCAGGGGGCCAAGAGACCCAGTACTTC. Translated, it gives CSAPRSFSGGQETQYF.

This clonotype was seen only a few times. V usage is TRBV20-1 and J usage is TRBJ2-1, with 11 bases identical to TRBD2. The CDR3 has 17 amino acids. Germline CDR1 is DFQATT and CDR2 is SNEGSKA (reference sequence). J gave up 0 bases and V 1 base, and 5 bases lay outside the gene matches. CDR3 in amino acids: CSARGPSGGYSYNEQFF. The DNA of the CDR3 is TGCAGTGCTAGAGGCCCTAGCGGGGGGTACTCCTACAATGAGCAGTTCTTC.

V usage is TRBV20-1 and J usage is TRBJ2-1; D remains ambiguous. Germline V CDR1 and CDR2: DFQATT, SNEGSKA (reference sequence). Trimming removed 2 bases at V and 5 bases at J, with 10 bases between. This CDR3 is 13 amino acids long. This CDR3 reads CSARRIEDNEQFF. Written as DNA, the CDR3 is TGCAGTGCTAGACGGATCGAGGACAATGAGCAGTTCTTC.

The chain joins TRBV3-1 to TRBJ1-4; possible D gene TRBD1, 5 bases. Germline V gene data show CDR1 as LGHDT and CDR2 as YNNKEL (reference sequence). This CDR3 is built from 15 residues. V gave up 0 bases and J gave up 11 bases, with 16 bases separating them. The CDR3 reads CASSQEPGPTRKLFF. CDR3 DNA sequence: TGTGCCAGCAGCCAAGAACCGGGACCGACGAGGAAACTGTTTTTT.

The CDR3 DNA sequence: TGTGCCAGCAGTTACTCGAATTACCGAGCCTACGAGCAGTACTTC. Amino acid sequence: CASSYSNYRAYEQYF. This chain joins TRBV6-5 and TRBJ2-5, with D unclear. Near its end, the DNA agrees better with TRBJ2-7, so the J call may be wrong. This CDR3 has 15 residues. Looked up from germline, CDR1 is MNHEY and CDR2 is SVGAGI.

This chain connects TRBV19 to TRBJ2-1; a possible D gene is TRBD2 (6 bases). Germline V gives CDR1 LNHDA, CDR2 SQIVND (reference sequence). This CDR3 spans 14 amino acids. The ends were cut back, 9 bases at V and 6 bases at J, with 18 bases in the middle. DNA for the CDR3: TGTGCCAGCCTAAAGCAGGGACTCCGCAATGAGCAGTTCTTC. Its protein product is CASLKQGLRNEQFF.

This clonotype was counted a few times. This chain connects TRBV20-1 to TRBJ2-5; 13 bases agree with TRBD2. CDR1 and CDR2 (germline): DFQATT, SNEGSKA (reference sequence). Trimming took 2 bases from V and 5 from J; bases not matched to a gene: 20. This CDR3 has 20 amino acids. CDR3 sequence (DNA): TGCAGTGCTAGAAGGACAGGGGCCGAACTAGCGGGAGGGCCTGGGGAGACCCAGTACTTC. This encodes CSARRTGAELAGGPGETQYF.

This rearrangement joins TRBV3-1 to TRBJ2-6; D possibly corresponds to TRBD2 (6 bases). This CDR3 is built from 17 residues. From germline, CDR1 is LGHDT and CDR2 YNNKEL (reference sequence). V lost 4 bases and J lost 2, with 15 bases in between. In DNA form, the CDR3 reads TGTGCCAGCAGCCCCCTGGCGGGAACAGCTGGGGCCAACGTCCTGACTTTC. Its protein is CASSPLAGTAGANVLTF.

This chain uses TRBV14 with TRBJ2-5; no clear D. TRBJ2-7 matches the DNA end more closely, so the J call is doubtful. The CDR3 extends over 14 amino acids. Per germline, CDR1 SGHDN and CDR2 FVKESK. CDR3 protein: CASSQDPAGNEQYF. CDR3 DNA: TGTGCCAGCAGCCAAGATCCGGCAGGCAACGAGCAGTACTTC.

This chain joins TRBV25-1 and TRBJ1-2; a weak D match, TRBD1 (5 bases). This CDR3 spans 14 amino acids. Germline CDR1 MGHDK, CDR2 SYGVNS. The V and J ends lost 4 bases and 8 bases respectively, with 17 bases between them. CDR3 nucleotide sequence: TGTGCCAGCAGTGCAGTGCGAGGGGATCACGGCTACACCTTC. This translates into CASSAVRGDHGYTF.

This clonotype was observed a handful of times. The genes are TRBV5-1 and TRBJ2-3, with 7 bases identical to TRBD1. Per the germline V gene, CDR1 is SGHRS and CDR2 is YFSETQ. J was trimmed by 5 bases and V by 2 bases; bases with no gene match: 2. This CDR3 is built from 13 residues. In DNA form, the CDR3 reads TGCGCCAGCAGCTTTGGGGACAGAGATACGCAGTATTTT. This gives the protein CASSFGDRDTQYF.

This chain connects TRBV5-1 to TRBJ2-6, with no clear D. This CDR3 region has 18 residues. Germline assignment: CDR1 SGHRS and CDR2 YFSETQ. With 0 bases removed from V and 0 bases from J, the gap between germline ends came to 13 bases. CDR3 DNA sequence: TGCGCCAGCAGCTTGGTCGTCACGCTAATCTCTGGGGCCAACGTCCTGACTTTC. Translation: CASSLVVTLISGANVLTF.

This clonotype was picked up a small number of times. The genes are TRBV9 and TRBJ2-6; D is possibly TRBD1 (5 bases). V gave up 0 bases and J gave up 2 bases, with 6 bases separating them. The CDR3 spans 15 residues. Germline V gene sequence: CDR1 SGDLS, CDR2 YYNGEE. The CDR3 region is CASSVGQPGANVLTF. In nucleotides, the CDR3 is TGTGCCAGCAGCGTAGGACAGCCTGGGGCCAACGTCCTGACTTTC.

The rearrangement links TRBV7-9 to TRBJ1-2; 7 bases line up with TRBD1. The CDR3 sequence is 16 residues long. Germline V CDR1 and CDR2: SEHNR, FQNEAQ (reference sequence). V dropped 5 bases and J dropped 7; count of bases not matched to a gene: 16. CDR3 DNA: TGTGCCAGCAGCAACGGAAGACAGGGAGCTCCTGCTGGCTACACCTTC. It encodes CASSNGRQGAPAGYTF.

The chain links TRBV5-1 to TRBJ2-1; D unclear. V lost 2 bases and J 0 bases, leaving 21 bases between the germline ends. CDR3 length equals 19 residues. Germline CDR1 reads SGHRS; CDR2 reads YFSETQ. The DNA for the CDR3 is TGCGCCAGCAGCTTTCCCAGGCCCAATAGTGATAGCTCCTACAATGAGCAGTTCTTC. It yields the protein CASSFPRPNSDSSYNEQFF.

The chain joins TRBV11-2 to TRBJ1-2; D not resolved. Germline CDR1 is SGHAT and CDR2 is FQNNGV. The CDR3 consists of 12 residues. Between the trimmed V and J ends, which lost 3 bases and 8 bases, there was a span of 10 bases. For the CDR3, the DNA is TGTGCCAGCAGCTTCGGGGTTCGCGGCTACACCTTC. Protein product: CASSFGVRGYTF.

The chain combines TRBV2 with TRBJ2-3; 9 nucleotides align to TRBD2. V was clipped by 5 bases and J by 4 bases; unmatched bases: 10. This CDR3 has 16 residues. Germline V gene data show CDR1 as SNHLY and CDR2 as FYNNEI. CDR3 bases: TGTGCCAGCAGTCTCCCGGGACTAGCTGTGGCAGATACGCAGTATTTT. Its translation: CASSLPGLAVADTQYF.

The chain combines TRBV5-1 with TRBJ2-2; TRBD2 matches at 10 bases. In germline, CDR1 is SGHRS, CDR2 YFSETQ. The CDR3 spans 18 residues. V trimming: 0 bases; J trimming: 4 bases; junction bases outside the gene matches: 9. CDR3: CASSLAGLAGVPTGELFF. CDR3 coding DNA: TGCGCCAGCAGCTTGGCTGGCCTAGCGGGAGTGCCCACCGGGGAGCTGTTTTTT.

Only a few counts were recorded for this clonotype. V gene TRBV7-2 combines with J gene TRBJ2-1; D is undetermined. The CDR3 contains 12 residues. The V gene's germline CDR1 is SGHTA and CDR2 FQGNSA. Trimming removed 6 bases at V and 7 bases at J, with 10 bases between. CDR3 DNA: TGTGCCAGCAGTTCCCTCCGGAATGAGCAGTTCTTC. It is translated as CASSSLRNEQFF.

This clonotype occurred a few times. The chain couples TRBV6-2 or TRBV6-3 to TRBJ1-5, with 8 bases aligning to TRBD1. Looked up from germline, CDR1 is MNHEY and CDR2 is SVGEGT. The ends lost 7 bases at V and 3 bases at J; junction bases unmatched: 11. CDR3 length: 16 amino acids. The CDR3, as DNA: TGTGCCAGCATCGAGGGCGGACAGGGCTTCAATCAGCCCCAGCATTTT. Amino acid sequence: CASIEGGQGFNQPQHF.

V is TRBV5-5 and J is TRBJ2-7, with TRBD2 as a possible D gene (5 bases). CDR1 and CDR2 from the germline V gene are SGHKS and YYEKEE (reference sequence). The CDR3 contains 14 residues. Trimming stripped 1 base from V and 0 bases from J, with 8 bases between. The CDR3 DNA follows: TGTGCCAGCAGCTTGTCGGGGTTCTCCTACGAGCAGTACTTC. This gives the protein CASSLSGFSYEQYF.

This clonotype came up a few times. The rearrangement links TRBV29-1 to TRBJ2-4, with D unclear. The J call may be incorrect, as the DNA end agrees better with TRBJ2-7. The germline V gene encodes CDR1 SQVTM and CDR2 ANQGSEA. The CDR3 consists of 13 residues. CDR3: CSVDTLGTYEQYF. The CDR3 DNA follows: TGCAGCGTTGACACCCTTGGAACCTACGAGCAGTACTTC.

This clonotype was recorded a few times. This rearrangement joins TRBV5-1 to TRBJ1-2; 8 nucleotides align to TRBD1. The CDR3 loop spans 15 amino acids. CDR1 is SGHRS, CDR2 YFSETQ, per germline. After removal of 0 bases from V and 3 bases from J, the junction contained 4 bases not matched to a gene. The CDR3: CASSLAGQADYGYTF. CDR3 sequence (DNA): TGCGCCAGCAGCTTGGCGGGACAGGCAGACTATGGCTACACCTTC. Full variable domain (outside the CDR3, taken from reference TRBV5-1 and TRBJ1-2): KAGVTQTPRYLIKTRGQQVTLSCSPISGHRSVSWYQQTPGQGLQFLFEYFSETQRNKGNFPGRFSGRQFSNSRSEMNVSTLELGDSALYLCASSLAGQADYGYTFGSGTRLTVV.

This clonotype was seen once. A read error may account for a junction end that differs from germline. The chain links TRBV12-3 or TRBV12-4 to TRBJ1-5; the match to TRBD1 covers 7 bases. The CDR3 has 18 residues. The CDR3 bases are TGTGCCAACAGTCGCCGGGACAGTCCCCAGCAAAGTAATCAGCCCCAGCATTTT. It translates to CANSRRDSPQQSNQPQHF.

J is TRBJ2-1 and V is TRBV7-9; D possibly corresponds to TRBD2 (5 bases). CDR1 and CDR2 from the germline V gene are SEHNR and FQNEAQ (reference sequence). Trimming left V 3 bases short and J 4 bases short, with 19 bases between. This CDR3 comprises 17 residues. The CDR3 loop reads CASSFEGPVRLYNEQFF. DNA for the CDR3: TGTGCCAGCAGCTTTGAGGGTCCTGTGAGGCTATACAATGAGCAGTTCTTC.

This chain connects TRBV5-1 to TRBJ2-1; the D gene could be TRBD1 or TRBD2 (5 bases each). Germline V CDR1 and CDR2: SGHRS, YFSETQ. There are 14 residues in the CDR3. Trimming left V 0 bases short and J 8 bases short, with 12 bases between. The CDR3 bases are TGCGCCAGCAGCTTGGGGCAGGGCGGGCATGAGCAGTTCTTC. Its translation: CASSLGQGGHEQFF.

The chain links TRBV5-1 to TRBJ2-2; D may be TRBD1 or TRBD2 (5 bases each). The CDR3 contains 15 residues. In germline, CDR1 is SGHRS, CDR2 YFSETQ. With 7 bases removed from V and 0 bases from J, the gap between germline ends came to 13 bases. CDR3 loop: CASGTGIANTGELFF. The CDR3 DNA follows: TGCGCCAGCGGGACCGGGATCGCGAACACCGGGGAGCTGTTTTTT.

This chain joins TRBV2 and TRBJ2-4, with TRBD2 matching over 12 bases. Germline CDR1 and CDR2: SNHLY and FYNNEI. The CDR3 covers 16 residues. Trimming removed 5 bases from V and 8 bases from J; junction bases left unmatched: 10. CDR3: CASSLLAGGRGDIQYF. DNA for the CDR3: TGTGCCAGCAGTTTACTAGCGGGAGGTCGAGGAGACATTCAGTACTTC.

The chain uses TRBV18 and TRBJ2-1, with no clear D. TRBJ2-7 matches the DNA end more closely, so the J call is doubtful. Per germline, CDR1 KGHSH and CDR2 LQKENI. This CDR3 is built from 12 residues. Here the CDR3 reads CASSPGMGEQYF. CDR3 nucleotide sequence: TGTGCCAGCTCGCCAGGTATGGGCGAGCAGTACTTC.

This clonotype was seen more than once but under ten times. The rearrangement uses TRBV6-1 and TRBJ2-7, with D uncertain. From germline, CDR1 is MNHNS and CDR2 SASEGT. CDR3 size: 13 residues. Trimming took off 11 bases at V and 0 bases at J, with 14 bases between the two ends. This CDR3 is CAGKSASSYEQYF. CDR3 nucleotides: TGTGCCGGGAAAAGCGCGAGCTCCTACGAGCAGTACTTC.